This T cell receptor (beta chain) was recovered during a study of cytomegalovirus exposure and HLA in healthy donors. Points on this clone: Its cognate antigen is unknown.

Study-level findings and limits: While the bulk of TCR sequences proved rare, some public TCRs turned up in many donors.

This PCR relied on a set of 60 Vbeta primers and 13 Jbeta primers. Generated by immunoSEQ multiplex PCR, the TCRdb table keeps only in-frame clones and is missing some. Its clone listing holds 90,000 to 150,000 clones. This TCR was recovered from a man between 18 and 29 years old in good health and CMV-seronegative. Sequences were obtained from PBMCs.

For the CDR3, the DNA is TGTGCCAGCAGGGGAGTTGGGGAGACCCAGTACTTC. Its protein is CASRGVGETQYF. The chain has TRBV5-4 and TRBJ2-5, with TRBD2 as a possible D gene (5 bases). Germline CDR1 reads SGHNT; CDR2 reads YYREEE (reference sequence). The CDR3 sequence is 12 residues long. V was cut by 5 bases and J by 5 bases, with 10 bases left in between. Full variable domain (missing parts from reference TRBV5-4 and TRBJ2-5): ETGVTQSPTHLIKTRGQQVTLRCSSQSGHNTVSWYQQALGQGPQFIFQYYREEENGRGNFPPRFSGLQFPNYSSELNVNALELDDSALYLCASRGVGETQYFGPGTRLLVL.